Listed here is a single T cell receptor (beta chain). Sequenced by immunoSEQ multiplex PCR; TCRdb stores in-frame clones only, minus some. The sample comprises some 390,000 clones, 80% to 90% of which are singletons, and around 1.1% rests with the top ten. Recruits, aged about 18 to 100 years, lived in 20 to 30 US areas. Allocation to cohorts depended on clinical history reported by the participants. Recovery among Cohort 3 donors was established by two negative PCRs, clearance, or symptom resolution. V lost 7 bases to trimming and J lost 8 bases; unmatched junction nucleotides: 4. The CDR3 is 11 residues long. Germline assignment: CDR1 SQVTM and CDR2 ANQGSEA. These data come from a study of blood T cell repertoires in COVID-19. Study background: Acute and convalescent COVID-19 samples came from the United States, Italy and Spain.

The rearrangement uses TRBV29-1 and TRBJ1-2, with 10 bases identical to TRBD1. This TCR was sampled from a young man who had recovered from COVID-19. Material: PBMCs or T cells enriched from blood (not recorded which). This chain's CDR3 is CSADRGRGYTF. The CDR3 nucleotides read TGCAGCGCCGACAGGGGGCGAGGCTACACCTTC.